Below, 13 T cell receptor beta chains from the same sample are listed, as sequenced in a study of blood T cell repertoires in COVID-19. Sequenced by immunoSEQ multiplex PCR; TCRdb stores in-frame clones only, minus some. The sample has 270,000 or so clones, roughly 90% seen once. Sequenced sample: peripheral blood. These receptor sequences come from a woman between 25 and 40 years old with active or convalescent COVID-19.

The chain combines TRBV9 with TRBJ2-3, with a weak D call TRBD2 (6 bases). V lost 2 bases and J 3 bases, leaving 10 bases between the germline ends. Germline V gene sequence: CDR1 SGDLS, CDR2 YYNGEE. This CDR3 is 14 amino acids long. The CDR3 DNA reads as TGTGCCAGCAGCGTTCGGGGGAGTACAGATACGCAGTATTTT. Amino acids: CASSVRGSTDTQYF.

The chain uses TRBV9 and TRBJ1-2; D possibly corresponds to TRBD1 (5 bases). Germline V gene lookup returns CDR1 SGDLS and CDR2 YYNGEE. CDR3 length equals 16 residues. The V end was cut by 0 bases, the J end by 3 bases, with 15 bases between. The CDR3 loop reads CASSVAPNRGDYGYTF. For the CDR3, the DNA is TGTGCCAGCAGCGTAGCTCCCAACCGGGGGGACTATGGCTACACCTTC.

V and J are TRBV4-3 and TRBJ1-6; D is unclear. Trimming left V 1 base short and J 9 bases short, with 13 bases between. This CDR3 has 15 amino acids. CDR1 and CDR2 (germline): LGHNA, YSLEER. The CDR3 region has the DNA TGCGCCAGCAGCCAAGTCGGAGTCGGTGGTTCACCCCTCCACTTT. Its protein is CASSQVGVGGSPLHF.

Concerning this clone itself: Additional DNA sequences in this sample encode the identical CDR3. The gene calls are TRBV12-3 or TRBV12-4 and TRBJ1-2, with TRBD1 matching 8 bases. The CDR3 runs to 13 residues. The V and J ends lost 5 bases and 5 bases, in that order; junction bases with no gene match: 4. As DNA, the CDR3 is TGTGCCAGCAGTCTCCAGGGGGCTTATGGCTACACCTTC. Translation gives CASSLQGAYGYTF.

This clone was seen only once. This chain uses TRBV4-1 with TRBJ1-4; D gene ambiguous. The CDR3 loop spans 16 amino acids. V was trimmed by 1 base and J by 8 bases, leaving 17 bases between them. Germline V CDR1 and CDR2: MGHRA, YSYEKL. The CDR3, as DNA: TGCGCCAGCAGCCAAGTCTTTGAGGTCACCGGGGAAAAACTGTTTTTT. Translating it yields CASSQVFEVTGEKLFF.

The V call is TRBV7-9, the J call TRBJ2-5; 10 nucleotides align to TRBD2. V was pared by 5 bases and J by 1 base, with 7 bases of the junction left unmatched. The germline V gene encodes CDR1 SEHNR and CDR2 FQNEAQ (reference sequence). This CDR3 region has 16 residues. CDR3 nucleotide sequence: TGTGCCAGCAGCCATGGGGTAGCGGGGGGCCAAGAGACCCAGTACTTC. Its translation: CASSHGVAGGQETQYF.

CDR3 sequence (DNA): TGTGCCAGCAGGATGGAGACTACTGGAAACACCATATATTTT. This sequence encodes CASRMETTGNTIYF. The V gene is TRBV2, the J gene TRBJ1-3; D remains unclear. The CDR3 length is 14 residues. Looked up from germline, CDR1 is SNHLY and CDR2 is FYNNEI. V was pared by 6 bases and J by 2 bases, with 11 bases between. Supplemented by reference TRBV2 and TRBJ1-3, the full variable domain reads EPEVTQTPSHQVTQMGQEVILRCVPISNHLYFYWYRQILGQKVEFLVSFYNNEISEKSEIFDDQFSVERPDGSNFTLKIRSTKLEDSAMYFCASRMETTGNTIYFGEGSWLTVV.

This clone occurred once. The V gene is TRBV6-2 or TRBV6-3, the J gene TRBJ1-1; the match to TRBD1 covers 8 bases. This CDR3 has 12 residues. Trimming cost V 5 bases and J 8 bases; bases outside gene matches: 4. Germline V lookup: CDR1 MNHEY, CDR2 SVGEGT. The chain's CDR3 is CASSNRQGEAFF. The CDR3 DNA follows: TGTGCCAGCAGTAACCGACAGGGGGAAGCTTTCTTT.

The chain employs TRBV6-2 or TRBV6-3 and TRBJ2-3; 13 nucleotides match TRBD2. J gave up 0 bases and V 2 bases, and 8 bases lay outside the gene matches. The CDR3 is made up of 19 amino acids. Germline CDR1 MNHEY, CDR2 SVGEGT. For the CDR3, the DNA is TGTGCCAGCAGTTACCGGACTAGCGGGGGAGCCTTTAGCACAGATACGCAGTATTTT. It translates to CASSYRTSGGAFSTDTQYF.

J is TRBJ2-1 and V is TRBV30, with 7 bases matching TRBD1. Germline loops: CDR1 GTSNPN, CDR2 SVGIG (reference sequence). The CDR3 loop spans 12 amino acids. V shed 2 bases and J 7 bases; nucleotides not matched to a gene: 2. The CDR3 loop is CAWSHRGNEQFF. The CDR3 nucleotides are TGTGCCTGGAGTCACAGGGGTAATGAGCAGTTCTTC. The full variable domain, completed using reference TRBV30 and TRBJ2-1, is SQTIHQWPATLVQPVGSPLSLECTVEGTSNPNLYWYRQAAGRGLQLLFYSVGIGQISSEVPQNLSASRPQDRQFILSSKKLLLSDSGFYLCAWSHRGNEQFFGPGTRLTVL.

The chain employs TRBV5-1 and TRBJ1-3, with D possibly TRBD1 on 6 matching bases. Germline CDR1 and CDR2: SGHRS and YFSETQ. This CDR3 comprises 15 residues. The ends were cut back, 4 bases at V and 3 bases at J, with 14 bases in the middle. CDR3 loop: CASSLGGGDGNTIYF. CDR3 bases: TGCGCCAGCAGCCTTGGCGGGGGCGATGGAAACACCATATATTTT.

The V gene is TRBV23-1, the J gene TRBJ2-5, with TRBD1 as a possible D gene (6 bases). TRBV23-1 is filed as an ORF, its function uncertain. The CDR3 extends over 13 amino acids. This CDR3 reads CASHHQGQETQYF. The CDR3 DNA reads as TGCGCAAGTCACCACCAGGGGCAAGAGACCCAGTACTTC.

The rearrangement uses TRBV28 and TRBJ2-5, with 7 bases fitting TRBD2. V lost 6 bases to trimming and J lost 5 bases; unmatched junction nucleotides: 9. The CDR3 sequence is 14 residues long. From germline, CDR1 is MDHEN and CDR2 SYDVKM. The CDR3 spells CASSQGREVETQYF. The CDR3 DNA reads TGTGCCAGCAGCCAAGGGAGGGAGGTGGAGACCCAGTACTTC.